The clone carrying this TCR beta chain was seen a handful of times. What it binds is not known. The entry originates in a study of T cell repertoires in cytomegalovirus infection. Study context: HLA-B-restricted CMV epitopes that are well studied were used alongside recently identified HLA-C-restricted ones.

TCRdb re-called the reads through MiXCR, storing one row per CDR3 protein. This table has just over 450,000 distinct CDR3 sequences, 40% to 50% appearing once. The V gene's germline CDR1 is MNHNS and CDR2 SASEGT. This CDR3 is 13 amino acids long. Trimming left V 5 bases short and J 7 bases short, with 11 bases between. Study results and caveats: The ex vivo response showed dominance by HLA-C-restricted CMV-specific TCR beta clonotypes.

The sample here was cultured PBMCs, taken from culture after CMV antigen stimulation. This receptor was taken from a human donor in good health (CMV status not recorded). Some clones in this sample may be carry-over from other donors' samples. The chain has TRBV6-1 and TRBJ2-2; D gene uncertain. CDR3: CASSYPMVGELFF. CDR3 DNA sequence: TGTGCCAGCAGTTACCCCATGGTCGGGGAGCTGTTTTTT.